The rows below give T cell receptor beta chains drawn from one sample of a study of cytomegalovirus exposure and HLA in healthy donors. Repertoires were generated with immunoSEQ multiplex PCR, while TCRdb's copy carries only in-frame clones and drops some. The sample records about 130,000 clones, about two thirds being singletons. The sample was PBMCs. The origin of the receptors is a human donor in good health. CDR3s include the opening cysteine and the closing phenylalanine or tryptophan. The D gene is left open where the match is weak. Size tells how often a clone was seen (once, few, many) or the class of an expanded clone, and some rows leave it out.

V	D	J	size	CDR3	DNA
TRBV19	TRBD1	TRBJ2-7	NA	CASSPTGVGSYEQYF	TGTGCCAGTAGCCCGACAGGGGTCGGGTCCTACGAGCAGTACTTC
TRBV18	NA	TRBJ1-2	few	CASSLDTVLDYGYTF	TGTGCCAGCTCCCTGGACACCGTGTTAGACTATGGCTACACCTTC
TRBV7-2	NA	TRBJ1-5	NA	CASSLVPGGRSNQPQHF	TGTGCCAGCAGCTTAGTTCCGGGGGGTAGGAGCAATCAGCCCCAGCATTTT
TRBV7-8	NA	TRBJ2-2	NA	CASRRGVQGTGELFF	TGTGCCAGCAGGCGCGGGGTCCAAGGAACCGGGGAGCTGTTTTTT
TRBV6-6	TRBD1	TRBJ2-1	NA	CASSTGGPYNEQFF	TGTGCCAGCAGCACAGGGGGTCCCTACAATGAGCAGTTCTTC
TRBV9	NA	TRBJ1-2	NA	CASSTTVQLNIDYGYTF	TGTGCCAGCAGTACGACAGTCCAGCTCAATATTGACTATGGCTACACCTTC
TRBV6-5	NA	TRBJ2-7	few	CASSVLSGEQYF	TGTGCCAGCAGTGTCCTTTCCGGCGAGCAGTACTTC
TRBV15	NA	TRBJ2-7	NA	CATSSARGEEQYF	TGTGCCACCAGCTCGGCCAGAGGAGAGGAGCAGTACTTC
TRBV4-1	TRBD2	TRBJ2-2	NA	CASSQDGTSWGTGELFF	TGCGCCAGCAGCCAAGATGGGACTAGTTGGGGGACCGGGGAGCTGTTTTTT
TRBV5-1	NA	TRBJ2-3	few	CASSLGGASTDTQYF	TGCGCCAGCAGCTTGGGAGGCGCTTCAACAGATACGCAGTATTTT